This TCR beta chain was retrieved from a study of somatic mutations in cytotoxic T cells in rheumatoid arthritis. Study overall: Patient blood (around 30 ml EDTA) was collected right after diagnosis, preceding any treatment.

The protocol was immunoSEQ multiplex PCR, while the TCRdb copy is restricted to in-frame clones and leaves out a portion. The repertoire has about 9,000 clones, nearly 80% of them found once; the top ten carry about 5.3%. Trimming cost V 8 bases and J 0 bases; bases outside gene matches: 7. The CDR3 totals 15 residues. Germline values: CDR1 MNHNS, CDR2 SASEGT. Specimen: CD8+ T cells sorted from blood. The V gene is TRBV6-1, the J gene TRBJ1-5; 7 nucleotides align to TRBD1. This sequence originates from an adult with rheumatoid arthritis. CDR3 bases: TGTGCCAGCGAAGGACAGGTCGATAGCAATCAGCCCCAGCATTTT. Translating it yields CASEGQVDSNQPQHF.